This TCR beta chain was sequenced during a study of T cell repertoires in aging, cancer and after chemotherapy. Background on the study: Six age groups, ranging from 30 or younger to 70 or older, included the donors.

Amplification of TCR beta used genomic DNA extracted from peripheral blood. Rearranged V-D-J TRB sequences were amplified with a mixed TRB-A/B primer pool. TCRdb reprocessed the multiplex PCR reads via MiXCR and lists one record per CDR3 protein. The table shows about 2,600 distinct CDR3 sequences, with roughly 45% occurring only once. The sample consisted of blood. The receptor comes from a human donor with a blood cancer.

The DNA of the CDR3 is TGTGCCAGCAGTGTGAGACAAAACTATGGCTACACCTTC. This translates into CASSVRQNYGYTF. The chain combines TRBV6-1 with TRBJ1-2; D gene uncertain. The germline V gene encodes CDR1 MNHNS and CDR2 SASEGT. The CDR3 extends over 13 amino acids. V was cut by 4 bases and J by 2 bases, with 8 bases left in between.